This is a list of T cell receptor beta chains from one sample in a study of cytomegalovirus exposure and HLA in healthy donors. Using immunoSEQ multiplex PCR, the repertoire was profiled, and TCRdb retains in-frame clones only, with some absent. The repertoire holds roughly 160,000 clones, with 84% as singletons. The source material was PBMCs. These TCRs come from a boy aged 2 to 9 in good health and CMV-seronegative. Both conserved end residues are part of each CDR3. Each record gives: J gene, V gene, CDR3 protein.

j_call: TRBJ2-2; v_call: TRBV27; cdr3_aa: CASIGSGQVFPGELFF
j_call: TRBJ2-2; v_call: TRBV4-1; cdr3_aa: CASSRQKTFMPAVNTGELFF
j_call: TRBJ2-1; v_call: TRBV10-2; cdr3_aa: CATRVRGSSYNEQFF
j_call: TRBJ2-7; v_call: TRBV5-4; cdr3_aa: CASSFRFRGGRGYEQYF
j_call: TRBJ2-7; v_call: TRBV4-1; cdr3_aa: CASSQERPYEQYF
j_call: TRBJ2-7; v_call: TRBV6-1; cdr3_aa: CASSASGTGLEQYF
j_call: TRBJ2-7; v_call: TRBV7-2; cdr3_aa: CASSLFPIGGYEQYF
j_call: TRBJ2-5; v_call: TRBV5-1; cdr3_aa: CASSLPSQETQYF
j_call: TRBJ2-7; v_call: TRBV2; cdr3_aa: CASSPIRYEQYF
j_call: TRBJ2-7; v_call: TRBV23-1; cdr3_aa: CASRYTGGAWTNEQYF
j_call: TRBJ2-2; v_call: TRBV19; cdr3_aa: CASSPSGTGELFF
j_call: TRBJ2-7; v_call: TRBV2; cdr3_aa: CASSGGLASPYEQYF
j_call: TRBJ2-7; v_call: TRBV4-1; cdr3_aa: CASSQDQLAETYEQHF
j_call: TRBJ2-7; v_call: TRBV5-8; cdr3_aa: CASSGTGREGLYEQYF
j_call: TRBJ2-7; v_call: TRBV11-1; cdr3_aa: CASSVRTGPYEQYF
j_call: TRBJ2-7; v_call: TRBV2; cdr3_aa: CASSDEQGALSYEQYF
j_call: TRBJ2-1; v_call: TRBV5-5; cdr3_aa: CASSRGDSSYNEQFF
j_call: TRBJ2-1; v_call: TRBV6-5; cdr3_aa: CASSRTGDEQFF
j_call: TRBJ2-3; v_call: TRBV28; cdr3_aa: CASTYLPGGTDTQYF
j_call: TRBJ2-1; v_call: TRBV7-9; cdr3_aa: CASSKSGTSSYNEQFF
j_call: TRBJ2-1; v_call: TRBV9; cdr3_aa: CASSVRGSSYNEQFF
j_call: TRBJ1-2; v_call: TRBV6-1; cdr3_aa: CASSNPGQYGYTF
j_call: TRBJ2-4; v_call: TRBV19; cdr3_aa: CASSIMGREGNIQYF
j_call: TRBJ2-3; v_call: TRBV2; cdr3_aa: CASTSGGTQYF
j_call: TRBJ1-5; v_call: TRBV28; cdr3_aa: CASSSPAGAGNQPQHF
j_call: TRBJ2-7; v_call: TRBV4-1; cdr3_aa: CASSQTGAGEQYF
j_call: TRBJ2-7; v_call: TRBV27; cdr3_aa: CASSPLAGLTYEQYF
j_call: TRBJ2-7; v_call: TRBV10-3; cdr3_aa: CAICPTGGKEQYF
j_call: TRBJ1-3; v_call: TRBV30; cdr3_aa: CAWSVHLRPFSGNTIYF
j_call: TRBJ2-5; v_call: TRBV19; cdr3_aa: CASSIWASGLQETQYF
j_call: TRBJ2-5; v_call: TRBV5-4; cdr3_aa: CASGQAIQETQYF